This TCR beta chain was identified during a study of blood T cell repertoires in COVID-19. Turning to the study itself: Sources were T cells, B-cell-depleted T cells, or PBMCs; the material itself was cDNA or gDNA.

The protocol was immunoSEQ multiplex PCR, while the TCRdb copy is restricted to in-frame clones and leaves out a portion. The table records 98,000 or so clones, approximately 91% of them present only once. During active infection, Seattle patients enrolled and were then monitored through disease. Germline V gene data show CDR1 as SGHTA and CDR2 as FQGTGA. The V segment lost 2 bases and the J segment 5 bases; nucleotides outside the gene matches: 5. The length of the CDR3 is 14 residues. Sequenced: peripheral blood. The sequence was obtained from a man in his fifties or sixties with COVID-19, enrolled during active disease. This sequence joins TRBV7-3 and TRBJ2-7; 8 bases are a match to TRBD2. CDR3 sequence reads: CASSLSGGRNEQYF. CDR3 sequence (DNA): TGTGCCAGCAGCTTATCGGGCGGGAGGAACGAGCAGTACTTC.